These 27 T cell receptor beta chains were all obtained from the same sample, sequenced in a study of OX40 agonist ivuxolimab in advanced cancers. TCRdb keeps only in-frame clones here, not all; method: immunoSEQ multiplex PCR. The data contain 35,000 to 40,000 clones, around 83% of them singletons. Sequenced here: CD4+ or CD8+ T cells sorted from blood, sampled in a trial of the OX40 agonist ivuxolimab. Every receptor here comes from an adult with an advanced solid tumor such as melanoma, head and neck, liver or kidney cancer.

This rearrangement joins TRBV6-5 to TRBJ1-4, with a tentative D call TRBD1 (6 bases). Germline V CDR1 and CDR2: MNHEY, SVGAGI. Trimming took 6 bases from V and 11 from J, leaving 13 bases between them. The CDR3 has 12 amino acids. CDR3 region: CASRNRDEKLFF. DNA of the CDR3: TGTGCCAGCAGGAACAGGGACGAGAAACTGTTTTTT.

The chain recombines TRBV28 with TRBJ2-7; D may be TRBD1 (6 bases). CDR1 and CDR2 from the germline V gene are MDHEN and SYDVKM. The CDR3 is made up of 12 amino acids. The V end was cut by 7 bases, the J end by 4 bases, with 11 bases between. The CDR3 here is CASTSDRYEQYF. DNA of the CDR3: TGTGCCAGCACCTCCGACAGGTACGAGCAGTACTTC.

The chain joins TRBV29-1 to TRBJ2-7, with D perhaps TRBD1 (5 bases). Germline CDR1 and CDR2: SQVTM and ANQGSEA. CDR3 size: 12 residues. Trimming stripped 3 bases from V and 5 bases from J, with 11 bases between. The CDR3 sequence: CSVEQGIHEQYF. DNA for the CDR3: TGCAGCGTTGAGCAGGGAATCCACGAGCAGTACTTC.

V is TRBV28 and J is TRBJ1-3; D call uncertain. V was clipped by 9 bases and J by 3 bases, with 27 bases between them. Germline assignment: CDR1 MDHEN and CDR2 SYDVKM. The CDR3 is 18 amino acids. The CDR3 spells CASCGSFVVQSSGNTIYF. Here the CDR3 DNA reads TGTGCCAGTTGCGGGAGTTTCGTAGTTCAGTCTAGTGGAAACACCATATATTTT.

The rearrangement joins TRBV5-6 to TRBJ1-2; tentative D call: TRBD1 (5 bases). Germline assignment: CDR1 SGHDT and CDR2 YYEEEE. The CDR3 extends over 15 amino acids. V was pared by 6 bases and J by 6 bases, with 21 bases between. The CDR3 protein is CASTRRGDGYNGYTF. DNA of the CDR3: TGTGCCAGCACCCGGAGAGGGGACGGCTATAATGGCTACACCTTC.

The chain employs TRBV5-1 and TRBJ2-7, with D perhaps matching TRBD2 (6 bases). Trimming cost V 6 bases and J 3 bases, with 10 bases left between them. The germline gives CDR1 SGHRS, CDR2 YFSETQ. CDR3 length: 12 residues. The CDR3 sequence is CASNGDFYEQYF. DNA of the CDR3: TGCGCCAGCAACGGGGACTTCTACGAGCAGTACTTC.

The chain recombines TRBV5-1 with TRBJ2-7, with 10 nucleotides matching TRBD1. This CDR3 comprises 16 residues. The germline gives CDR1 SGHRS, CDR2 YFSETQ. Losses at the gene ends were 0 bases for V and 4 bases for J; bases not matched to a gene: 7. The CDR3 region is CASSLASWDRGYEQYF. CDR3 sequence (DNA): TGCGCCAGCAGCTTGGCCTCCTGGGACAGGGGATACGAGCAGTACTTC.

This clone was counted a few times. The chain combines TRBV2 with TRBJ2-5; D is unclear. CDR3 size: 12 residues. Between the trimmed V and J ends, which lost 5 bases and 4 bases, there was a span of 8 bases. Germline loops: CDR1 SNHLY, CDR2 FYNNEI. The DNA for the CDR3 is TGTGCCAGCAGTTACCAGCTAGAGACCCAGTACTTC. This gives the protein CASSYQLETQYF.

V usage is TRBV28 and J usage is TRBJ1-2, with 12 bases fitting TRBD1. This CDR3 has 15 residues. J lost 7 bases, V lost 8 bases, and 11 bases had no gene match. The germline V gene has CDR1 MDHEN and CDR2 SYDVKM. The CDR3 nucleotides read TGTGCCAGCTTCTATTCCGGGACAGGGGGCGGTGGCTACACCTTC. Its protein is CASFYSGTGGGGYTF.

The chain has TRBV2 and TRBJ2-4, with D unresolved. Germline V gene lookup returns CDR1 SNHLY and CDR2 FYNNEI. V lost 0 bases, J lost 0 bases, and 15 bases lay in between. The CDR3 has 18 residues. The CDR3 sequence is CASSEALPDQLAKNIQYF. The CDR3 DNA is TGTGCCAGCAGTGAAGCGCTTCCGGACCAACTAGCCAAAAACATTCAGTACTTC.

This clone was counted between two and nine times. The chain couples TRBV30 to TRBJ1-2; tentative D call: TRBD1 (6 bases). The V gene lost 2 bases and the J gene lost 6 bases, with 16 bases spanning the gap. This CDR3 region has 14 residues. From germline, CDR1 is GTSNPN and CDR2 SVGIG (reference sequence). CDR3 DNA: TGTGCCTGGAGTCGGTCAGGGGAAGTGGATGGCTACACCTTC. Translating it yields CAWSRSGEVDGYTF.

This sequence joins TRBV28 and TRBJ2-5, with D hard to call. The tail of the sequence fits TRBJ2-7 better, so the J call may be wrong. The CDR3 consists of 13 residues. Germline V gene data show CDR1 as MDHEN and CDR2 as SYDVKM. In nucleotides, the CDR3 is TGTGCCAGCAGTTTAAATCCATCCTACGAGCAGTACTTC. Amino acids: CASSLNPSYEQYF.

The chain couples TRBV7-9 to TRBJ1-4; TRBD1 is a possible D gene (6 bases). Per the germline V gene, CDR1 is SEHNR and CDR2 is FQNEAQ (reference sequence). Trimming removed 4 bases at V and 4 bases at J, with 10 bases between. The CDR3 sequence is 14 residues long. In DNA, the CDR3 is TGTGCCAGCAGCTCCAGGGGTTTTAATGAAAAACTGTTTTTT. Its protein product is CASSSRGFNEKLFF.

This clone was detected a few times. Relative to the germline gene, one junction end is altered; a read error may explain this. This chain uses TRBV7-7 with TRBJ2-5, with D perhaps matching TRBD1 or TRBD2 (5 bases each). This CDR3 spans 14 amino acids. Germline loops: CDR1 SSHAT, CDR2 FNYEAQ (reference sequence). CDR3 amino acids: CASSASPGGETQYF. In DNA form, the CDR3 reads TGTGCTAGCAGCGCTTCTCCTGGGGGAGAGACCCAGTACTTC.

The chain employs TRBV30 and TRBJ1-4; 7 bases map to TRBD1. V dropped 3 bases and J dropped 10; count of bases not matched to a gene: 8. The length of the CDR3 is 13 residues. In germline, CDR1 is GTSNPN, CDR2 SVGIG (reference sequence). This chain's CDR3 is CAWRLGQSPKLFF. The DNA of the CDR3 is TGTGCCTGGAGACTGGGACAGTCACCAAAACTGTTTTTT.

This clone was detected only once. The chain carries TRBV7-9 and TRBJ2-7; D gene ambiguous. Germline V gene lookup returns CDR1 SEHNR and CDR2 FQNEAQ (reference sequence). The CDR3 runs 13 residues. Trimming took off 10 bases at V and 5 bases at J, with 18 bases between the two ends. The CDR3 DNA is TGTGCCACTTCTCCAGCCCGGTCGGACGAGCAGTACTTC. It yields the protein CATSPARSDEQYF.

This clone has more than one count but fewer than ten. V is TRBV4-1 and J is TRBJ2-5; 7 bases are a match to TRBD2. This CDR3 is built from 14 residues. Germline values: CDR1 MGHRA, CDR2 YSYEKL. The V and J ends lost 1 base and 5 bases, in that order; junction bases with no gene match: 4. The CDR3 nucleotides read TGCGCCAGCAGCCAAGTGACTAGCACTGAGACCCAGTACTTC. This sequence encodes CASSQVTSTETQYF.

The gene calls are TRBV5-6 and TRBJ2-1; 8 bases fit TRBD1. CDR1 is SGHDT and CDR2 is YYEEEE in the germline V gene. The junction had 7 bases not matched to a gene; V was cut back by 4 bases and J by 1 base. The CDR3 length is 16 residues. This CDR3 reads CASSRSRTGSYNEQFF. The CDR3 nucleotides are TGTGCCAGCAGCCGCAGCCGGACAGGGTCCTACAATGAGCAGTTCTTC.

The rearrangement uses TRBV7-3 and TRBJ2-1; D is ambiguous. In germline, CDR1 is SGHTA, CDR2 FQGTGA. The CDR3 is 15 amino acids. The germline V and J ends were trimmed by 0 bases and 2 bases, with 8 bases remaining between them. The CDR3 bases are TGTGCCAGCAGCTTAACAACCGGCGCCTACAATGAGCAGTTCTTC. It codes for CASSLTTGAYNEQFF.

The gene calls are TRBV6-5 and TRBJ1-5, with TRBD1 identical over 8 bases. Trimming at V came to 9 bases and at J to 2 bases, leaving 9 bases not matched to a gene. This CDR3 is built from 15 residues. CDR1 and CDR2 from the germline V gene are MNHEY and SVGAGI. The CDR3 here is CASRTGKEGNQPQHF. The CDR3 DNA reads as TGTGCCAGTAGGACAGGGAAGGAGGGCAATCAGCCCCAGCATTTT.

The chain recombines TRBV2 with TRBJ1-1; D gene unclear. Germline V gene sequence: CDR1 SNHLY, CDR2 FYNNEI. The CDR3 extends over 13 amino acids. V was trimmed by 10 bases and J by 14 bases, leaving 26 bases between them. CDR3 region: CAKQSGVPAQWFF. For the CDR3, the DNA is TGTGCCAAACAAAGTGGGGTCCCAGCCCAATGGTTCTTT.

The rearrangement links TRBV6-5 to TRBJ2-5, with D hard to call. With the DNA end fitting TRBJ2-7 better, the J assignment may be wrong. This CDR3 is 16 amino acids long. Germline loops: CDR1 MNHEY, CDR2 SVGAGI. CDR3 loop: CASSYGLAVGNHEQYF. The DNA of the CDR3 is TGTGCCAGCAGTTACGGGTTGGCAGTCGGCAACCACGAGCAGTACTTC.

The chain uses TRBV5-6 and TRBJ2-7; 9 nucleotides line up with TRBD2. In germline, CDR1 is SGHDT, CDR2 YYEEEE. There are 16 residues in the CDR3. J was trimmed by 1 base and V by 0 bases; bases with no gene match: 5. For the CDR3, the DNA is TGTGCCAGCAGCTTGGTAGCGGGAGCAAATTCCTACGAGCAGTACTTC. Protein sequence: CASSLVAGANSYEQYF.

V usage is TRBV6-1 and J usage is TRBJ2-7; D perhaps matches TRBD2 (6 bases). Germline values: CDR1 MNHNS, CDR2 SASEGT. Trimming stripped 6 bases from V and 2 bases from J, with 14 bases between. This CDR3 is built from 14 residues. The CDR3 bases are TGTGCCAGCAGAACCGGGACTTTCCCCTACGAGCAGTACTTC. Protein: CASRTGTFPYEQYF.

The J gene is TRBJ1-6, the V gene TRBV14, with TRBD1 as a possible D gene (5 bases). Between the trimmed V and J ends, which lost 0 bases and 10 bases, there was a span of 10 bases. This CDR3 is 14 amino acids long. Germline V lookup: CDR1 SGHDN, CDR2 FVKESK. The CDR3 spells CASSQERGGSPLHF. The CDR3 coding sequence is TGTGCCAGCAGCCAAGAAAGGGGAGGATCACCCCTCCACTTT.

The chain uses TRBV28 and TRBJ1-6; TRBD1 aligns across 9 bases. This CDR3 contains 17 residues. The germline V gene has CDR1 MDHEN and CDR2 SYDVKM. The V segment lost 11 bases and the J segment 5 bases; nucleotides outside the gene matches: 16. CDR3 in DNA: TGTGCCGACGAGGTCCCGGACAGGGGAACAAATAATTCACCCCTCCACTTT. This encodes CADEVPDRGTNNSPLHF. The variable domain in full, with the rest retrieved from reference TRBV28 and TRBJ1-6, is DVKVTQSSRYLVKRTGEKVFLECVQDMDHENMFWYRQDPGLGLRLIYFSYDVKMKEKGDIPEGYSVSREKKERFSLILESASTNQTSMYLCADEVPDRGTNNSPLHFGNGTRLTVT.

The chain is built from TRBV30 and TRBJ1-6; D remains unclear. The CDR3 loop spans 14 amino acids. Trimming stripped 6 bases from V and 0 bases from J, with 9 bases between. The germline gives CDR1 GTSNPN, CDR2 SVGIG (reference sequence). CDR3 in DNA: TGTGCCTGCGTATGGGGCTCCTATAATTCACCCCTCCACTTT. It codes for CACVWGSYNSPLHF.